The 10 T cell receptor beta chains below come from one sample, sequenced in a study of response to subunit inactivated influenza vaccine (dated by TCRdb to 2016 to 2019). The library was obtained by RT-PCR. Reads for this sample came from an Illumina HiSeq 2500. TCRdb reprocessing: public reads trimmed at Q25 with fastp, clones called with MiXCR, in-frame beta chains kept. Rows matching on CDR3 protein sequence are summarized as one entry with the most common DNA and genes. The sample yields approximately 730,000 distinct CDR3 sequences; approximately 14% were counted once. 6% to 7% of the sample belongs to the ten largest clones. The source material was PBMCs from blood, sampled approximately 15 days before vaccination. The receptors were gathered from a man aged 50 or older who received an inactivated influenza vaccine. Donor details come from another sample of the same person, matched by shared clones.

The V and J genes are TRBV3-1 and TRBJ2-3; no firm D call. The CDR3 spans 18 residues. The germline CDR1 and CDR2 sequences are LGHDT and YNNKEL (reference sequence). V was clipped by 1 base and J by 2 bases, with 19 bases between them. The CDR3 loop is CASSQVTVQPKATDTQYF. The CDR3 DNA sequence: TGTGCCAGCAGCCAAGTCACAGTCCAGCCCAAAGCCACAGATACGCAGTATTTT.

V and J are TRBV5-5 and TRBJ1-1; D gene ambiguous. Deletions cut 4 bases from V and 7 bases from J, with 11 bases between. The CDR3 covers 12 residues. Germline loops: CDR1 SGHKS, CDR2 YYEKEE (reference sequence). The CDR3 loop is CASSLKPNEAFF. CDR3 DNA sequence: TGTGCCAGCAGCCTGAAGCCGAATGAAGCTTTCTTT. Combining the CDR3 with reference TRBV5-5 and TRBJ1-1 gives the whole variable domain DAGVTQSPTHLIKTRGQQVTLRCSPISGHKSVSWYQQVLGQGPQFIFQYYEKEERGRGNFPDRFSARQFPNYSSELNVNALLLGDSALYLCASSLKPNEAFFGQGTRLTVV.

This clonotype was found a few times. As DNA, the CDR3 is TGTGCCAGCACCGCATCCACAGGGGGAGAGACCCAGTACTTC. Translation gives CASTASTGGETQYF. The chain joins TRBV12-3 or TRBV12-4 to TRBJ2-5, with 8 bases fitting TRBD1. CDR3 length equals 14 residues. After removal of 7 bases from V and 4 bases from J, the junction contained 8 bases not matched to a gene.

The V call is TRBV18, the J call TRBJ2-3; D may be TRBD1 or TRBD2 (5 bases each). The V and J ends lost 2 bases and 2 bases respectively, with 8 bases between them. The germline CDR1 and CDR2 sequences are KGHSH and LQKENI. CDR3 length equals 14 residues. CDR3 nucleotide sequence: TGTGCCAGCTCACCAGGGGACCACACAGATACGCAGTATTTT. It specifies CASSPGDHTDTQYF.

The CDR3 DNA follows: TGCAGTGGAGAAAGCGGGAGGGCCACCTACGAGCAGTACTTC. Its translation is CSGESGRATYEQYF. The V gene is TRBV20-1, the J gene TRBJ2-7, with 10 bases matching TRBD2. The CDR3 is 14 residues long. V lost 7 bases, J lost 2 bases, and 8 bases stayed unmatched. Looked up from germline, CDR1 is DFQATT and CDR2 is SNEGSKA (reference sequence).

The chain recombines TRBV5-1 with TRBJ2-2; D is possibly TRBD1 or TRBD2 (6 bases each). V was cut by 1 base and J by 5 bases, with 18 bases left in between. This CDR3 has 17 residues. Germline V gene data show CDR1 as SGHRS and CDR2 as YFSETQ. CDR3 in DNA: TGCGCCAGCAGCTTGAGGGTCAGGGGCGCGGGAACCGGGGAGCTGTTTTTT. It specifies CASSLRVRGAGTGELFF.

V gene TRBV30 combines with J gene TRBJ1-1; D not resolved. From germline, CDR1 is GTSNPN and CDR2 SVGIG (reference sequence). The CDR3 length is 13 residues. V was shortened by 4 bases and J by 4 bases, with 13 bases between the two germline ends. CDR3 loop: CAWTRDRGTEAFF. DNA for the CDR3: TGTGCCTGGACCCGAGATCGGGGCACTGAAGCTTTCTTT.

The CDR3 here is CASSFRGPTYEQYF. In DNA form, the CDR3 reads TGTGCCAGCAGTTTTCGTGGGCCGACCTACGAGCAGTACTTC. This chain links TRBV12-3 or TRBV12-4 with TRBJ2-7; D remains ambiguous. V was trimmed by 3 bases and J by 2 bases, leaving 11 bases between them. CDR3 length: 14 amino acids.

This clonotype was counted only a few times. One end of the junction fails to match germline, which may point to a read error. The CDR3 DNA follows: TGTGCTAGCAGCTTAGGGACGGCCCTCGAGCAGTACTTC. It yields the protein CASSLGTALEQYF. This chain connects TRBV7-7 to TRBJ2-7; either TRBD1 or TRBD2 may supply D (5 bases each). Per the germline V gene, CDR1 is SSHAT and CDR2 is FNYEAQ (reference sequence). The CDR3 runs to 13 residues.

The sample holds a few counts of this clonotype. The V gene is TRBV2, the J gene TRBJ2-5, with a weak D call TRBD2 (5 bases). The CDR3 extends over 14 amino acids. CDR1 and CDR2 (germline): SNHLY, FYNNEI. Trimming removed 0 bases at V and 5 bases at J, with 10 bases between. CDR3 DNA: TGTGCCAGCAGTGAAGCGCCGGGAAGGGAGACCCAGTACTTC. This translates into CASSEAPGRETQYF. Together with reference TRBV2 and TRBJ2-5, the CDR3 gives the full variable domain: EPEVTQTPSHQVTQMGQEVILRCVPISNHLYFYWYRQILGQKVEFLVSFYNNEISEKSEIFDDQFSVERPDGSNFTLKIRSTKLEDSAMYFCASSEAPGRETQYFGPGTRLLVL.